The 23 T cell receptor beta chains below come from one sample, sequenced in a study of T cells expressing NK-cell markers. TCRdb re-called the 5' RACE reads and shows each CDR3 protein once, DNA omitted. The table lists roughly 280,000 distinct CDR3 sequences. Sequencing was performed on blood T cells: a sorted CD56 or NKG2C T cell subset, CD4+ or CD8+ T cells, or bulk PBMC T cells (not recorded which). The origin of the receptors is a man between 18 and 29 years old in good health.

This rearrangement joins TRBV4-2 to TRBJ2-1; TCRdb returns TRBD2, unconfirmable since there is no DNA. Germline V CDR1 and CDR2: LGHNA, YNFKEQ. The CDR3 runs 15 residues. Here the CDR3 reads CASSQDGGRAGEQFF.

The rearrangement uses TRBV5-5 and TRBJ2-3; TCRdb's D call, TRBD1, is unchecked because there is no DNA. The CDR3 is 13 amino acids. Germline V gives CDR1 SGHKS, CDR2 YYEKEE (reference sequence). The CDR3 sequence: CAGEDRNTDTQYF.

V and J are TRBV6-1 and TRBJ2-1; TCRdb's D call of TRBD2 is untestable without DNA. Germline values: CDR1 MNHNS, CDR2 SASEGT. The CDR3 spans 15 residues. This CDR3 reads CASSPRAATYNEQFF.

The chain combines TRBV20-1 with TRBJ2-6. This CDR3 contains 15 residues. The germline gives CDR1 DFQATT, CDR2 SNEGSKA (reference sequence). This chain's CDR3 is CSAWGSSSGANVLTF.

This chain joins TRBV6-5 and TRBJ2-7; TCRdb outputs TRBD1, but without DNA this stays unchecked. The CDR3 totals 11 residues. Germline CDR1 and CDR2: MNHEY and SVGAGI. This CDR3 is CASSQGSFQYF.

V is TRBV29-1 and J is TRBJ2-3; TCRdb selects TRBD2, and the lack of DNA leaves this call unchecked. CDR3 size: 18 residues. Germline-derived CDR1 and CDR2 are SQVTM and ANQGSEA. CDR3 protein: CSGTQGSRGLAGVDTQYF.

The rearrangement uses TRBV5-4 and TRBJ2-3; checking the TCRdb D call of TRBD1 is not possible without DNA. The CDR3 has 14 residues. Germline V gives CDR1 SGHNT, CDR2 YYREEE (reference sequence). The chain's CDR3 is CASSWGASTDTQYF.

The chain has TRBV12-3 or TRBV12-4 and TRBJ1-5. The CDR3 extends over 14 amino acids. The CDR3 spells CASSLAGRDGPQHF.

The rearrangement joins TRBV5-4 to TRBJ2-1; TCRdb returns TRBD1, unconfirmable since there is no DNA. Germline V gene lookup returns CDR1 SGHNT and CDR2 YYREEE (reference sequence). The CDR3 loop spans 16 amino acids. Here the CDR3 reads CASSIPTVPSANEQFF.

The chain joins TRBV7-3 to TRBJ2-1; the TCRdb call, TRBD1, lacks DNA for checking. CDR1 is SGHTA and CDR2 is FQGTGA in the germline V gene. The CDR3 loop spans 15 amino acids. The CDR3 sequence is CPSSLVDRSYNEQFF.

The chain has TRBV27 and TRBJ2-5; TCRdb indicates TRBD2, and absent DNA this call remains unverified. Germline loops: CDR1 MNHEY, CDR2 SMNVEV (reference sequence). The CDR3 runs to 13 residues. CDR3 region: CASSPSGGETQYF.

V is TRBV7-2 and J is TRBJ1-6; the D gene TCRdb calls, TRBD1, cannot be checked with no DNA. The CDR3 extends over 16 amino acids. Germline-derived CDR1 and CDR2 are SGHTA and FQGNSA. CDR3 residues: CASSLRSTQGRSPLHF. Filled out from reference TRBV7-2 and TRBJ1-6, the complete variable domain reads GAGVSQSPSNKVTEKGKDVELRCDPISGHTALYWYRQSLGQGLEFLIYFQGNSAPDKSGLPSDRFSAERTGGSVSTLTIQRTQQEDSAVYLCASSLRSTQGRSPLHFGNGTRLTVT.

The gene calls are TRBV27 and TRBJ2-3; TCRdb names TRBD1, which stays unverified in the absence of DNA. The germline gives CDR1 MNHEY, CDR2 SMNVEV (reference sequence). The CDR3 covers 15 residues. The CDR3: CASIRRGQLTDTQYF.

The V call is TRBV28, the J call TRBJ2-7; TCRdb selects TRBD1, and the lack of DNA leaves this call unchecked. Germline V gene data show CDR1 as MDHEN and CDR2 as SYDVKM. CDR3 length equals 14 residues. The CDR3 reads CASSRQGVTYEQYF. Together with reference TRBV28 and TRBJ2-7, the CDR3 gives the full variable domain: DVKVTQSSRYLVKRTGEKVFLECVQDMDHENMFWYRQDPGLGLRLIYFSYDVKMKEKGDIPEGYSVSREKKERFSLILESASTNQTSMYLCASSRQGVTYEQYFGPGTRLTVT.

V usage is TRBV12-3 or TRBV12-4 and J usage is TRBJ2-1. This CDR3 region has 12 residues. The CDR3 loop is CASSLDPDEQFF.

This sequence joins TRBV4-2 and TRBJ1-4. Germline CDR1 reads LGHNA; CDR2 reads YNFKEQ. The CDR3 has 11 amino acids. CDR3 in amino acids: CASSRNEKLFF.

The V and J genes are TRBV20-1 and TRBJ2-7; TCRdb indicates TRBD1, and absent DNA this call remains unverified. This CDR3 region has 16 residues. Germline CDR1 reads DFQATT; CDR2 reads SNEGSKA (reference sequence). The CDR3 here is CSAKTIRQGGTYEQYF.

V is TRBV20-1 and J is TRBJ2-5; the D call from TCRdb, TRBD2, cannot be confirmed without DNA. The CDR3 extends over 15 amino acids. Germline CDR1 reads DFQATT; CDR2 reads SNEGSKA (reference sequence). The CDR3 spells CSARDQRGGQETQYF.

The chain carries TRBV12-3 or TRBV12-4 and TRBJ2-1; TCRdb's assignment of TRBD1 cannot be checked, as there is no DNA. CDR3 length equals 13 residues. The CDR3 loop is CASSRGTANEQFF.

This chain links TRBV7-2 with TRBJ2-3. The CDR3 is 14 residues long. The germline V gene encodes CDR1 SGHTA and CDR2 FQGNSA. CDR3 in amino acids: CASSPAKSTDTQYF.

The CDR3 is CASSHRGLAASEQFF. This chain links TRBV4-3 with TRBJ2-1; TCRdb outputs TRBD2, but without DNA this stays unchecked. From germline, CDR1 is LGHNA and CDR2 YSLEER. The CDR3 contains 15 residues.

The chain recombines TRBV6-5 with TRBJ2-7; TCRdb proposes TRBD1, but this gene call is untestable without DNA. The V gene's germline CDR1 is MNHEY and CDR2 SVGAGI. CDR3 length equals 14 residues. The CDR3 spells CASSSGSGWYEQYF.

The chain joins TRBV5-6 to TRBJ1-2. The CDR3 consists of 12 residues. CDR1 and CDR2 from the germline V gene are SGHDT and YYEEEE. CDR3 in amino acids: CASSLYPHGYTF.